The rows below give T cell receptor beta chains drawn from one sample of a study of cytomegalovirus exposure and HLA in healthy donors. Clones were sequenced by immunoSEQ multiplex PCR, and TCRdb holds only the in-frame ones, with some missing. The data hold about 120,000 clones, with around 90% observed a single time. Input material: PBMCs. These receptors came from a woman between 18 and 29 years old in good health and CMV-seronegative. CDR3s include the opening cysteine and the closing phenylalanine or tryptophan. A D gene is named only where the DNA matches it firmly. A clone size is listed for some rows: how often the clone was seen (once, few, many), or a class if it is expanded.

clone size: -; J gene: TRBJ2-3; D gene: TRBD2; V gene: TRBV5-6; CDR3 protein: CASSLRTSGSADTQYF; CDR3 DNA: TGTGCCAGCAGCTTGCGGACTAGCGGGAGTGCAGATACGCAGTATTTT
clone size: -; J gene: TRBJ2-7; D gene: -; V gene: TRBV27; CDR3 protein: CASARRQNSYEQYF; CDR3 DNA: TGTGCCAGCGCCAGAAGACAGAACTCCTACGAGCAGTACTTC
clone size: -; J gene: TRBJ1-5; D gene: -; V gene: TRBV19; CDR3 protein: CASSQGRNQPQHF; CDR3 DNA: TGTGCCAGTAGTCAGGGCCGAAATCAGCCCCAGCATTTT
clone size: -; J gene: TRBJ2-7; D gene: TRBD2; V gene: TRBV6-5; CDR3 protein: CASSSGTSGYEQYF; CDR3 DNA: TGTGCCAGCAGCTCCGGGACTAGCGGCTACGAGCAGTACTTC
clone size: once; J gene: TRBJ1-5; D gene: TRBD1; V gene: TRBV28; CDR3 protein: CASSPWDRGTQHF; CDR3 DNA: TGTGCCAGCAGCCCCTGGGACAGGGGGACCCAGCATTTT
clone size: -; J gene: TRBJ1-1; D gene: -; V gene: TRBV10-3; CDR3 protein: CAIRGTTGNTEAFF; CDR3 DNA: TGTGCCATCAGGGGTACTACAGGGAACACTGAAGCTTTCTTT
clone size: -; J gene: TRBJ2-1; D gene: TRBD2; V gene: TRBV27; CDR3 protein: CASSSPGGGGLYNEQFF; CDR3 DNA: TGTGCCAGCAGTTCCCCGGGCGGGGGGGGCCTTTACAATGAGCAGTTCTTC
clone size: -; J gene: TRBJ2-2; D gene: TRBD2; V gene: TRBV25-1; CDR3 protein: CASYSSGSGGGELFF; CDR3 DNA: TGTGCCAGCTACTCTAGCGGGAGCGGTGGCGGGGAGCTGTTTTTT
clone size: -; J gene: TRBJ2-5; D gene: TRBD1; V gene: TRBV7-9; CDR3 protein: CASSKRQGISSETQYF; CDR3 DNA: TGTGCCAGCAGCAAAAGACAGGGGATAAGTTCGGAGACCCAGTACTTC
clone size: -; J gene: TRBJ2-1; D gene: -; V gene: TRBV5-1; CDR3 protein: CASSRGGLSLTYNEQFF; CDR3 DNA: TGCGCCAGCAGCCGGGGTGGTTTGTCCTTAACTTACAATGAGCAGTTCTTC
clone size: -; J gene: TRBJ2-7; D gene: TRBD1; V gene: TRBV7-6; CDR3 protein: CASSLTGGAYEQYF; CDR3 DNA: TGTGCCAGCAGCTTAACAGGGGGCGCGTACGAGCAGTACTTC
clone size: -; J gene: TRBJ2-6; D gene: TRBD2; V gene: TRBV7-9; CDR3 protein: CASSPRGGAGANVLTF; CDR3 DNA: TGTGCCAGCAGCCCCCGTGGGGGGGCTGGGGCCAACGTCCTGACTTTC
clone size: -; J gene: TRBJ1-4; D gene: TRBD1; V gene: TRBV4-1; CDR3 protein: CASTSQGANEKLFF; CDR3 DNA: TGCGCCAGCACTTCACAGGGGGCGAACGAAAAACTGTTTTTT
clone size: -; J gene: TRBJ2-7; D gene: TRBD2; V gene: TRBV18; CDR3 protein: CASSPDLELAGGLFMSCDEQYF; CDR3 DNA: TGTGCCAGCTCACCAGATCTCGAACTAGCGGGAGGGTTATTCATGTCCTGCGACGAGCAGTACTTC
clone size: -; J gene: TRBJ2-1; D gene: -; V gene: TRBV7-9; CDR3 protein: CASSSGNSLGNEQFF; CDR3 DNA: TGTGCCAGCAGCTCCGGGAACAGTTTGGGCAATGAGCAGTTCTTC
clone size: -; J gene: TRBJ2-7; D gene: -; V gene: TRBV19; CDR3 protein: CASSMALASSYEQYF; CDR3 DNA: TGTGCCAGTAGTATGGCGCTAGCGTCCTCCTACGAGCAGTACTTC
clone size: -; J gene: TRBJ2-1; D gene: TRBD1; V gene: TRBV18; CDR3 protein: CASSPPQNRGLDEQFF; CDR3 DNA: TGTGCCAGCTCCCCACCTCAAAACAGGGGTCTAGATGAGCAGTTCTTC
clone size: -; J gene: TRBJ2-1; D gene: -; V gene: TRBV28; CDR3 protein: CASQTTNLYNEQFF; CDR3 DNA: TGTGCCAGCCAGACTACCAACCTATACAATGAGCAGTTCTTC
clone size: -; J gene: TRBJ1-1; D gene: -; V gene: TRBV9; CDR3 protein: CASSVGSLSGAGTEAFF; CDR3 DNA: TGTGCCAGCAGCGTAGGATCCCTAAGCGGGGCGGGCACTGAAGCTTTCTTT
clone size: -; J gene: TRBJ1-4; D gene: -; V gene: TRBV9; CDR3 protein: CASSVAPGGEKLFF; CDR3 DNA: TGTGCCAGCAGCGTAGCCCCGGGAGGCGAAAAACTGTTTTTT
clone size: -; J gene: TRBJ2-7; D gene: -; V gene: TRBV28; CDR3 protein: CASSLRDNTYEQYF; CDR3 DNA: TGTGCCAGCAGTCTACGGGACAACACCTACGAGCAGTACTTC
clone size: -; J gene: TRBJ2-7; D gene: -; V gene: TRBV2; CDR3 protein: CATSGSSYEQYF; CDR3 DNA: TGTGCCACCTCGGGGTCATCCTACGAGCAGTACTTC